Included here is one TCR beta chain sequence, with context. The antigen is not known. The data stem from a study of shared clonotypes between healthy human individuals. Study-wide results and caveats: At large depth, rarefaction still showed sorted-subset sequencing to be incomplete.

The ends were cut back, 5 bases at V and 7 bases at J, with 17 bases in the middle. Germline V gene sequence: CDR1 SGHTA, CDR2 FQGTGA. This CDR3 has 15 residues. Sequencing used immunoSEQ multiplex PCR; TCRdb keeps in-frame clones, though not all of them. The table lists 2.3 million or so clones, more than 80% of them singletons, with under 0.45% in the top ten. The receptor was derived from a man younger than 30 in good health. Some clones in this sample may be carry-over from other donors' samples. The sample was naive CD4+ T cells from PBMCs. The subset: CD45RA+ positively selected. The chain couples TRBV7-3 to TRBJ1-4; perhaps TRBD1 as D (6 bases). The CDR3 spells CASSRRGGRGEKLFF. As DNA, the CDR3 is TGTGCCAGCAGCCGCCGCGGGGGGCGAGGTGAAAAACTGTTTTTT. Filled out from reference TRBV7-3 and TRBJ1-4, the complete variable domain reads GAGVSQTPSNKVTEKGKYVELRCDPISGHTALYWYRQSLGQGPEFLIYFQGTGAADDSGLPNDRFFAVRPEGSVSTLKIQRTERGDSAVYLCASSRRGGRGEKLFFGSGTQLSVL.